This TCR beta chain was recovered during a study of T cell responses to AZD1222 COVID-19 vaccine. Assay: immunoSEQ multiplex PCR; the TCRdb copy retains only in-frame clones and omits some. The data show some 170,000 clones, with about 89% seen just once and approximately 1.8% held by the top ten. V gave up 4 bases and J gave up 2 bases; unmatched junction bases: 2. This CDR3 is 15 amino acids long. Germline CDR1 is WNHNN and CDR2 is SYGVQD (reference sequence). Study results and caveats: Spike-specific TCR breadth and depth grew following two AZD1222 doses. Only a handful of AZD1222 recipients were seropositive at baseline.

Regarding this clone: The target antigen is unknown.

This material consisted of peripheral blood, taken 28 days after the second AZD1222 dose. This TCR came from an adult who received the AZD1222 COVID-19 vaccine. This chain uses TRBV10-1 with TRBJ2-7; 13 bases are a match to TRBD2. The CDR3 coding sequence is TGCGCCAGCAGTGGGACTAGCGGGAGACCCTACGAGCAGTACTTC. Translated, it gives CASSGTSGRPYEQYF.